Shown below are 5 T cell receptor beta chains from a single sample sequenced in a study of blood T cell repertoires in COVID-19. Assay used: immunoSEQ multiplex PCR; TCRdb lists only in-frame clones, some missing. Seen here are around 180,000 clones, roughly four fifths observed once, and the top ten hold approximately 12%. Sequenced material: PBMCs or T cells enriched from blood (not recorded which). The receptors here all came from a man aged 45 to 65 who had recovered from COVID-19.

V gene TRBV3-1 (or the pseudogene TRBV3-2) combines with J gene TRBJ2-3, with D perhaps TRBD2 (6 bases). Per the germline V gene, CDR1 is LGHDT and CDR2 is YNNKEL (reference sequence). The CDR3 runs to 16 residues. The germline V and J ends were trimmed by 4 bases and 6 bases, with 20 bases remaining between them. The CDR3 is CASSRVQDGGWDTQYF. The DNA for the CDR3 is TGTGCCAGCAGCCGGGTGCAAGACGGGGGATGGGATACGCAGTATTTT.

This chain connects TRBV7-9 to TRBJ2-7; D is possibly TRBD1 (6 bases). Between the trimmed V and J ends, which lost 7 bases and 5 bases, there was a span of 9 bases. The CDR3 totals 11 residues. CDR1 is SEHNR, CDR2 FQNEAQ, per germline (reference sequence). For the CDR3, the DNA is TGTGCCAGCACCCGGACAGACGAGCAGTACTTC. It is translated as CASTRTDEQYF.

This rearrangement joins TRBV9 to TRBJ2-1, with a tentative D call TRBD1 (6 bases). The CDR3 length is 14 residues. Germline CDR1 SGDLS, CDR2 YYNGEE. Trimming stripped 0 bases from V and 6 bases from J, with 10 bases between. CDR3 DNA: TGTGCCAGCAGCGTAGGGACAGTTCCCAATGAGCAGTTCTTC. Its protein is CASSVGTVPNEQFF.

This chain links TRBV10-3 with TRBJ2-7; 7 nucleotides align to TRBD1. Losses at the gene ends were 3 bases for V and 9 bases for J; bases not matched to a gene: 5. Looked up from germline, CDR1 is ENHRY and CDR2 is SYGVKD. CDR3 length: 12 amino acids. The CDR3 DNA reads as TGTGCCATCAGTGAAGCAGGGACAGCGCAGTACTTC. Protein product: CAISEAGTAQYF.

The table lists this clone with a count of one. The chain uses TRBV19 and TRBJ1-2; no reliable D call. The CDR3 runs to 16 residues. CDR1 and CDR2 (germline): LNHDA, SQIVND (reference sequence). V gave up 4 bases and J gave up 6 bases, with 21 bases separating them. CDR3 region: CASSTPLRGIIDGYTF. The DNA of the CDR3 is TGTGCCAGTAGTACCCCCCTACGGGGTATAATTGATGGCTACACCTTC. The full variable domain, completed using reference TRBV19 and TRBJ1-2, is DGGITQSPKYLFRKEGQNVTLSCEQNLNHDAMYWYRQDPGQGLRLIYYSQIVNDFQKGDIAEGYSVSREKKESFPLTVTSAQKNPTAFYLCASSTPLRGIIDGYTFGSGTRLTVV.